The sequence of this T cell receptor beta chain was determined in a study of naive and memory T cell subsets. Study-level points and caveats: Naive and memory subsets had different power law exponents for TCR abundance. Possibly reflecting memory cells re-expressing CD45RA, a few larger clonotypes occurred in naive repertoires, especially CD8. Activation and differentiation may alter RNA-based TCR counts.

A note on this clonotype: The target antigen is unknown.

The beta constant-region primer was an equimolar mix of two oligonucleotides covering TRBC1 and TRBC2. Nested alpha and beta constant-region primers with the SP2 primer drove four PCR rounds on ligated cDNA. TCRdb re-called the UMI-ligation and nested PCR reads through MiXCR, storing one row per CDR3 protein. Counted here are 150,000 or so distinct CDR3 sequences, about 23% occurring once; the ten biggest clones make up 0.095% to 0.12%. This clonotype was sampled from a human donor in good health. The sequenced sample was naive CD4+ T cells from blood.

This CDR3 reads CASTPYRLAGPNEQFF. In DNA, the CDR3 is TGTGCCAGCACACCCTACCGGCTAGCGGGTCCTAATGAGCAGTTCTTC. J is TRBJ2-1 and V is TRBV12-3 or TRBV12-4, with 8 bases identical to TRBD2. The length of the CDR3 is 16 residues. The junction had 15 bases not matched to a gene; V was cut back by 7 bases and J by 7 bases.